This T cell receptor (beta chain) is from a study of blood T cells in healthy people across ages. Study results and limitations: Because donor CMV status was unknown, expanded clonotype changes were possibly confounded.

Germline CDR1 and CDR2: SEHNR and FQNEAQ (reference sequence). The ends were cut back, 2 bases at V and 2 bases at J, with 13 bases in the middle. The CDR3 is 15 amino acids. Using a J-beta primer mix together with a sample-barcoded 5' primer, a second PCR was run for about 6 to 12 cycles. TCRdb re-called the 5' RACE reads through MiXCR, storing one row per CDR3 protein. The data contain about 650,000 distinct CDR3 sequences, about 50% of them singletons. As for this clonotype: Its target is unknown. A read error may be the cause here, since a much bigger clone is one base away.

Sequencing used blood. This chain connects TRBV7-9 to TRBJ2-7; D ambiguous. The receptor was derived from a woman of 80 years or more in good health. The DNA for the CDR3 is TGTGCCAGCAGCTTAAATTTGTGCCAGCCCTACGAGCAGTACTTC. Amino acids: CASSLNLCQPYEQYF.